This TCR beta chain was documented in a study of immune evolution from preneoplasia to lung adenocarcinoma. CDR3 length equals 15 residues. Germline lookup yields CDR1 SGHVS and CDR2 FQNEAQ. V trimming: 5 bases; J trimming: 5 bases; junction bases outside the gene matches: 8. Clones were sequenced by immunoSEQ multiplex PCR, and TCRdb holds only the in-frame ones, with some missing. The sample lists several thousand clones, roughly 85% occurring once. Only a few counts were recorded for this clone. The receptor was isolated from a person aged 45 to 59 with lung adenocarcinoma. Sequenced material: FFPE invasive lung adenocarcinoma tissue. This sequence joins TRBV7-8 and TRBJ1-2; 10 positions match TRBD1. The CDR3 loop reads CASSVRTGGGYGYTF. Here the CDR3 DNA reads TGTGCCAGCAGCGTAAGGACAGGGGGAGGTTATGGCTACACCTTC.